The clone carrying this T cell receptor (beta chain) was found many times. Its antigen is still unknown. Whole blood that had not been fractionated was the source of extracted total RNA. TCRdb independently ran MiXCR on the 5' RACE reads; one entry per CDR3 protein. Of tens of thousands of distinct CDR3 sequences in the sample, about 8% were seen once. The sample originates from a study of human T cells and chemical hapten exposure. Study observations and caveats: TCRs above 1 in 1000 frequency stayed constant with DPC sensitization.

With V trimmed by 4 bases and J by 2 bases, 1 base remained unmatched. The CDR3 covers 13 residues. Germline-derived CDR1 and CDR2 are DFQATT and SNEGSKA (reference sequence). This rearrangement joins TRBV20-1 to TRBJ1-5; 8 nucleotides match TRBD1. This clonotype was sampled from a male donor in good health. The CDR3 DNA reads as TGCAGTGCTATGACAGGGGGCAATCAGCCCCAGCATTTT. Its protein is CSAMTGGNQPQHF.